These 32 T cell receptor beta chains came from one sample sequenced in a study of beta chain features in type 1 diabetes. cDNA synthesis used the whole RNA isolate, giving expressed TCRB sequences. Libraries were prepared by immunoSEQ multiplex PCR; TCRdb keeps only in-frame clonotypes and omits some of them. This sample has around 320,000 clones, with around 13% found just once. Input material: central memory CD4+ T cells from blood. The receptors were gathered from a man aged 25-45 years in good health.

V is TRBV5-1 and J is TRBJ1-3; possible D gene TRBD1, 5 bases. Germline CDR1 is SGHRS and CDR2 is YFSETQ. The CDR3 runs to 15 residues. V was clipped by 4 bases and J by 2 bases, with 13 bases between them. As DNA, the CDR3 is TGCGCCAGCAGCCCGGACAACCTCCCTGGAAACACCATATATTTT. Residues: CASSPDNLPGNTIYF.

As concerns this clone: Other DNA sequences in the sample encode the same CDR3. This rearrangement joins TRBV30 to TRBJ1-1; D ambiguous. The CDR3 loop spans 14 amino acids. From germline, CDR1 is GTSNPN and CDR2 SVGIG (reference sequence). Trimming took 0 bases from V and 3 from J, leaving 11 bases between them. CDR3 amino acids: CAWSVLGGYTEAFF. In DNA form, the CDR3 reads TGTGCCTGGAGTGTACTTGGAGGGTACACTGAAGCTTTCTTT.

At least ten counts were recorded for this clone. The J gene is TRBJ2-1, the V gene TRBV11-1, with 7 positions matching TRBD2. Germline CDR1 is SGHAT and CDR2 is FQDESV (reference sequence). The CDR3 runs 14 residues. J lost 7 bases, V lost 2 bases, and 5 bases had no gene match. CDR3 in amino acids: CASSLSRERNEQFF. Here the CDR3 DNA reads TGTGCCAGCAGCTTATCGCGGGAGAGGAATGAGCAGTTCTTC.

The CDR3 DNA sequence: TGTGCTAGTGGTTTGGTACCACCAGGGGCTGAAGCTTTCTTT. Protein sequence: CASGLVPPGAEAFF. This chain connects TRBV12-5 to TRBJ1-1; tentatively, D is TRBD1 (6 bases). This CDR3 is 14 amino acids long. The V gene lost 0 bases and the J gene lost 6 bases, with 11 bases spanning the gap. Germline V gives CDR1 LGHNT, CDR2 FRNRAP.

The chain is built from TRBV2 and TRBJ2-2, with D perhaps matching TRBD2 (5 bases). Germline V lookup: CDR1 SNHLY, CDR2 FYNNEI. V lost 4 bases to trimming and J lost 4 bases, with 7 bases between them. CDR3 length equals 13 residues. CDR3 DNA: TGTGCCAGCAGTGGGACTGTCACCGGGGAGCTGTTTTTT. Translating it yields CASSGTVTGELFF.

The V and J genes are TRBV30 and TRBJ1-2; D uncertain. The V end lost 7 bases, the J end lost 8 bases, and 11 bases lay between the germline ends. Per the germline V gene, CDR1 is GTSNPN and CDR2 is SVGIG (reference sequence). The CDR3 runs to 10 residues. Here the CDR3 DNA reads TGTGCCTCGTTGGAGGGAGGCTACACCTTC. It yields the protein CASLEGGYTF.

Only a few counts were recorded for this clone. Here the CDR3 reads CASSIQSTGFETEAFF. CDR3 nucleotides: TGTGCCAGTAGTATCCAATCGACAGGGTTTGAGACTGAAGCTTTCTTT. This chain uses TRBV19 with TRBJ1-1; 7 nucleotides match TRBD1. Germline V gene lookup returns CDR1 LNHDA and CDR2 SQIVND (reference sequence). This CDR3 has 16 residues. V was clipped by 3 bases and J by 5 bases; unmatched bases: 12.

This clone was found a few times. V is TRBV4-2 and J is TRBJ2-2; D possibly corresponds to TRBD2 (5 bases). The CDR3 totals 15 residues. Germline CDR1 LGHNA, CDR2 YNFKEQ. V lost 0 bases, J lost 4 bases, and 9 bases lay in between. Here the CDR3 DNA reads TGTGCCAGCAGCCAAGATTCACTAGTCACCGGGGAGCTGTTTTTT. It encodes CASSQDSLVTGELFF.

This clone was seen repeatedly, ten times or more. The chain uses TRBV11-1 and TRBJ2-2; TRBD1 might be the D (6 bases). V was trimmed by 1 base and J by 2 bases, leaving 11 bases between them. Germline CDR1 and CDR2: SGHAT and FQDESV (reference sequence). The CDR3 loop spans 16 amino acids. The CDR3 DNA reads TGTGCCAGCAGCTTAGGGCAGGGGATAAACACCGGGGAGCTGTTTTTT. Translated: CASSLGQGINTGELFF.

The sample holds a few counts of this clone. The chain joins TRBV7-2 to TRBJ1-5, with 8 bases lining up with TRBD1. J gave up 11 bases and V 5 bases, and 11 bases lay outside the gene matches. This CDR3 is built from 14 residues. Germline CDR1 is SGHTA and CDR2 is FQGNSA. The CDR3 region is CASSTDRGPSAQHF. The CDR3 DNA reads as TGTGCCAGCAGCACTGACAGGGGCCCATCCGCCCAGCATTTT.

This clone turned up a few times. This rearrangement joins TRBV21-1 to TRBJ2-7; no DNA check was done on the table's D call, TRBD1. TRBV21-1 is noted as a pseudogene. The CDR3 is made up of 11 amino acids. The CDR3 nucleotides read TGTGCCGGGGGACAAGCCTACGAGCAGTACGTC. Its translation is CAGGQAYEQYV.

This clone was detected a few times. This sequence joins TRBV6-1 and TRBJ1-2, with D possibly matching TRBD1 (5 bases). This CDR3 is built from 15 residues. The V end was cut by 2 bases, the J end by 3 bases, with 13 bases between. Germline V gene lookup returns CDR1 MNHNS and CDR2 SASEGT. The CDR3 reads CASSEIGARDYGYTF. CDR3 sequence (DNA): TGTGCCAGCAGTGAAATCGGGGCGCGGGACTATGGCTACACCTTC.

This clone was picked up many times. V gene TRBV11-2 combines with J gene TRBJ2-1; D is perhaps TRBD2 (6 bases). The germline V gene encodes CDR1 SGHAT and CDR2 FQNNGV. The CDR3 spans 13 residues. Trimming took off 8 bases at V and 6 bases at J, with 14 bases between the two ends. Here the CDR3 reads CASRTGVGNEQFF. CDR3 bases: TGTGCCAGCCGTACGGGGGTCGGCAATGAGCAGTTCTTC.

The chain employs TRBV18 and TRBJ1-1, with D perhaps TRBD1 (5 bases). Per germline, CDR1 KGHSH and CDR2 LQKENI. The length of the CDR3 is 13 residues. V lost 9 bases and J 2 bases, leaving 13 bases between the germline ends. For the CDR3, the DNA is TGTGCCAGTTTCGGGACCGTAAACACTGAAGCTTTCTTT. Protein: CASFGTVNTEAFF. The variable domain in full, with the rest retrieved from reference TRBV18 and TRBJ1-1, is NAGVMQNPRHLVRRRGQEARLRCSPMKGHSHVYWYRQLPEEGLKFMVYLQKENIIDESGMPKERFSAEFPKEGPSILRIQQVVRGDSAAYFCASFGTVNTEAFFGQGTRLTVV.

A remark on this clone: The germline gene is not matched at one end of the junction; a read error may be the cause. The DNA for the CDR3 is TGCGCCAGCAGCCAAGCGGCGACGGACTATGGCTACACCTTC. This encodes CASSQAATDYGYTF. The chain combines TRBV7-2 with TRBJ1-2; no clear D. CDR3 size: 14 residues. Germline V gene lookup returns CDR1 SGHTA and CDR2 FQGNSA.

The chain recombines TRBV9 with TRBJ1-3; a weak D match, TRBD1 (6 bases). Between the trimmed V and J ends, which lost 0 bases and 1 base, there was a span of 11 bases. CDR1 SGDLS and CDR2 YYNGEE come from the germline V gene. This CDR3 is 16 amino acids long. CDR3 residues: CASSVEGQISGNTIYF. In DNA, the CDR3 is TGTGCCAGCAGCGTAGAAGGACAGATTTCTGGAAACACCATATATTTT.

This clone appeared many times. The V and J genes are TRBV15 and TRBJ2-5; D gene unclear. V shed 2 bases and J shed 7 bases, with 17 bases lying between them. The CDR3 runs 15 residues. The germline V gene has CDR1 LNHNV and CDR2 YYDKDF (reference sequence). The CDR3 bases are TGTGCCACCAGCAGACAAATTGCATCGGCAGGGACCCAGTACTTC. This codes for CATSRQIASAGTQYF.

Points on this clone: A read error may be the cause here, since a much bigger clone is one base away. CDR3 sequence: CASSLMGETQYF. DNA for the CDR3: TGTGCCAGCAGCTTAATGGGAGAGACCCAGTACTTC. The chain combines TRBV7-3 with TRBJ2-5, with D hard to call. CDR3 length equals 12 residues. From germline, CDR1 is SGHTA and CDR2 FQGTGA. V lost 1 base and J 4 bases, leaving 4 bases between the germline ends.

The V call is TRBV7-9, the J call TRBJ2-5; D is perhaps TRBD1 or TRBD2 (5 bases each). Per the germline V gene, CDR1 is SEHNR and CDR2 is FQNEAQ (reference sequence). Trimming shortened V by 4 bases and J by 3 bases, and 9 bases separated the two germline ends. This CDR3 region has 13 residues. CDR3 sequence (DNA): TGTGCCAGCAGCTGGGGGATTAAAGAGACCCAGTACTTC. This encodes CASSWGIKETQYF.

The chain employs TRBV28 and TRBJ1-2; 10 bases are shared with TRBD1. V shed 6 bases and J 2 bases; nucleotides not matched to a gene: 3. The CDR3 has 14 residues. CDR1 and CDR2 from the germline V gene are MDHEN and SYDVKM. CDR3 nucleotides: TGTGCCAGCAGGCCGACAGGGGGCAACTATGGCTACACCTTC. This gives the protein CASRPTGGNYGYTF.

This clone showed up just a few times. The rearrangement joins TRBV23-1 to TRBJ2-7; TRBD1 matches 10 bases. TRBV23-1 is an ORF for which the function is uncertain. V was pared by 0 bases and J by 6 bases, with 20 bases of the junction left unmatched. The CDR3 totals 20 residues. The CDR3 region has the DNA TGCGCCAGCAGTCAATCTCCGGGACAGGGGACAGCGGGAGCATCGTGCGAGCAGTACGTC. Encoded protein: CASSQSPGQGTAGASCEQYV.

Remarks on this clone: At the DNA level, this CDR3 is encoded by other sequences in the same sample as well. The chain joins TRBV6-6 to TRBJ2-5; D possibly corresponds to TRBD1 (5 bases). Trimming removed 2 bases from V and 2 bases from J, with 9 bases in between. The CDR3 runs to 14 residues. CDR1 and CDR2 from the germline V gene are MNHNY and SVGAGI (reference sequence). The chain's CDR3 is CASSYPGQQETQYF. CDR3 in DNA: TGTGCCAGCAGTTACCCAGGGCAACAAGAGACCCAGTACTTC.

The table lists this clone with a few counts. The J gene is TRBJ2-5, the V gene TRBV11-2; 13 bases match TRBD2. The length of the CDR3 is 16 residues. Germline assignment: CDR1 SGHAT and CDR2 FQNNGV. The V segment lost 5 bases and the J segment 4 bases; nucleotides outside the gene matches: 7. The CDR3 loop reads CASSPTSGGARETQYF. As DNA, the CDR3 is TGTGCCAGCAGCCCTACTAGCGGGGGGGCCCGAGAGACCCAGTACTTC.

This clone was recorded only once. The chain joins TRBV9 to TRBJ2-7; 8 bases match TRBD1. Germline values: CDR1 SGDLS, CDR2 YYNGEE. With 5 bases clipped from V and 3 bases from J, the junction kept 7 bases outside the gene matches. CDR3 length equals 14 residues. CDR3 region: CASSPGTGVYEQYF. In nucleotides, the CDR3 is TGTGCCAGCAGTCCCGGGACAGGAGTCTACGAGCAGTACTTC.

The genes are TRBV4-1 and TRBJ1-3; TRBD1 aligns across 8 bases. With V trimmed by 6 bases and J by 2 bases, 6 bases remained unmatched. The CDR3 has 15 amino acids. Germline loops: CDR1 MGHRA, CDR2 YSYEKL. CDR3 sequence: CASRPQGAAGNTIYF. In DNA form, the CDR3 reads TGCGCCAGCAGGCCCCAGGGGGCGGCTGGAAACACCATATATTTT.

This chain connects TRBV5-6 to TRBJ1-3; D is ambiguous. There are 14 residues in the CDR3. Trimming pared 2 bases from V and 0 bases from J, leaving 6 bases between. Germline CDR1 is SGHDT and CDR2 is YYEEEE. The DNA of the CDR3 is TGTGCCAGCAGCTTCACAAACTCTGGAAACACCATATATTTT. Its protein product is CASSFTNSGNTIYF.

This sequence joins TRBV30 and TRBJ2-1; perhaps TRBD2 as D (6 bases). The CDR3 extends over 12 amino acids. Germline V gives CDR1 GTSNPN, CDR2 SVGIG (reference sequence). V shed 2 bases and J shed 6 bases, with 8 bases lying between them. In nucleotides, the CDR3 is TGTGCCTGGAGTCGGGGGTCCAATGAGCAGTTCTTC. Residues: CAWSRGSNEQFF.

This clone showed up just a few times. V and J are TRBV19 and TRBJ1-1, with D possibly TRBD1 on 5 matching bases. CDR3 length: 15 residues. The germline V gene encodes CDR1 LNHDA and CDR2 SQIVND (reference sequence). V lost 1 base and J lost 0, with 9 bases in between. CDR3 in DNA: TGTGCCAGTAGTATAGCGGGCAGGGTGAACACTGAAGCTTTCTTT. Amino acids: CASSIAGRVNTEAFF. Full variable domain (missing parts from reference TRBV19 and TRBJ1-1): DGGITQSPKYLFRKEGQNVTLSCEQNLNHDAMYWYRQDPGQGLRLIYYSQIVNDFQKGDIAEGYSVSREKKESFPLTVTSAQKNPTAFYLCASSIAGRVNTEAFFGQGTRLTVV.

This chain uses TRBV5-1 with TRBJ1-1; unclear D gene. With 3 bases removed from V and 3 bases from J, the gap between germline ends came to 3 bases. This CDR3 is 11 amino acids long. In germline, CDR1 is SGHRS, CDR2 YFSETQ. The chain's CDR3 is CASSYDTEAFF. The DNA of the CDR3 is TGCGCCAGCAGCTACGACACTGAAGCTTTCTTT. Full variable domain (outside the CDR3, taken from reference TRBV5-1 and TRBJ1-1): KAGVTQTPRYLIKTRGQQVTLSCSPISGHRSVSWYQQTPGQGLQFLFEYFSETQRNKGNFPGRFSGRQFSNSRSEMNVSTLELGDSALYLCASSYDTEAFFGQGTRLTVV.

This chain links TRBV9 with TRBJ2-2; D may match TRBD1 or TRBD2 (5 bases each). CDR3 length: 15 amino acids. The V gene lost 4 bases and the J gene lost 7 bases, with 17 bases spanning the gap. Germline lookup yields CDR1 SGDLS and CDR2 YYNGEE. The DNA of the CDR3 is TGTGCCAGCAGCCTCCGACTAAGCCAGGGCGGGGAGCTGTTTTTT. Encoded protein: CASSLRLSQGGELFF.

This clone was seen only a few times. This sequence joins TRBV11-2 and TRBJ1-4; no definite D call. Between the trimmed V and J ends, which lost 1 base and 13 bases, there was a span of 16 bases. Per the germline V gene, CDR1 is SGHAT and CDR2 is FQNNGV. This CDR3 has 14 amino acids. CDR3 sequence (DNA): TGTGCCAGCAGCTTAGGCGAGGGCGGGCGTGGACTGTTTTTT. Its protein product is CASSLGEGGRGLFF.

This sequence joins TRBV5-6 and TRBJ2-1; D is unclear. Per germline, CDR1 SGHDT and CDR2 YYEEEE. The CDR3 length is 12 residues. The V end lost 3 bases, the J end lost 9 bases, and 10 bases lay between the germline ends. CDR3 sequence: CASSSRGIEQFF. In DNA form, the CDR3 reads TGTGCCAGCAGCTCCCGTGGGATTGAGCAGTTCTTC.